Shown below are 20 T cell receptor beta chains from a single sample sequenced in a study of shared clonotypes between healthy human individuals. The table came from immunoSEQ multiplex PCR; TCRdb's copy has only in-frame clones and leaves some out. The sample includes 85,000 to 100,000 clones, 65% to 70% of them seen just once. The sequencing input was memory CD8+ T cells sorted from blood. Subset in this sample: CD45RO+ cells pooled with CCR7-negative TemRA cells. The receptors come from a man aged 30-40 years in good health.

The DNA for the CDR3 is TGTGCCAGCGGACACTCAAATCAGCCCCAGCATTTT. Translated, it gives CASGHSNQPQHF. V usage is TRBV27 and J usage is TRBJ1-5; D possibly corresponds to TRBD1 (5 bases). CDR1 MNHEY and CDR2 SMNVEV come from the germline V gene (reference sequence). The CDR3 loop spans 12 amino acids. V was shortened by 8 bases and J by 4 bases, with 9 bases between the two germline ends.

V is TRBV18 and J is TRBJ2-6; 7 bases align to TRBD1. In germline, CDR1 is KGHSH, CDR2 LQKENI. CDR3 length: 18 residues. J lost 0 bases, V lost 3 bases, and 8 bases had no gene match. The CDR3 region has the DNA TGTGCCAGCTCACCGTTAGCAGGGGGAGACTCTGGGGCCAACGTCCTGACTTTC. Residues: CASSPLAGGDSGANVLTF. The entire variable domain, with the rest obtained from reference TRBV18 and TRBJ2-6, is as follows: NAGVMQNPRHLVRRRGQEARLRCSPMKGHSHVYWYRQLPEEGLKFMVYLQKENIIDESGMPKERFSAEFPKEGPSILRIQQVVRGDSAAYFCASSPLAGGDSGANVLTFGAGSRLTVL.

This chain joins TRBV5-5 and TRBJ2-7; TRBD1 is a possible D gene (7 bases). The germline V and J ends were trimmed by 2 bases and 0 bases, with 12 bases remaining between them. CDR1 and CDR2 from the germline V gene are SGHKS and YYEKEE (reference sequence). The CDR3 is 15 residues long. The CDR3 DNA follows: TGTGCCAGCAGCTTAGTTCAGGGGGGCTCCTACGAGCAGTACTTC. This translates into CASSLVQGGSYEQYF.

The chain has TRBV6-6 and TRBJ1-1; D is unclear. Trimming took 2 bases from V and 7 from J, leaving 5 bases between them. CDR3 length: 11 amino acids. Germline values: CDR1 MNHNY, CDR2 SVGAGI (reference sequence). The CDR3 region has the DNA TGTGCCAGCAGTTACATTGGTGAAGCTTTCTTT. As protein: CASSYIGEAFF.

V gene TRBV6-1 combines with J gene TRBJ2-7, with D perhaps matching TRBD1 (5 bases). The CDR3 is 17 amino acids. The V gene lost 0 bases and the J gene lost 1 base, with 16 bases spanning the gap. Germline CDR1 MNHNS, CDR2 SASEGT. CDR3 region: CASSEARHWRQSYEQYF. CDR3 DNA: TGTGCCAGCAGTGAAGCTCGCCACTGGAGACAGTCCTACGAGCAGTACTTC.

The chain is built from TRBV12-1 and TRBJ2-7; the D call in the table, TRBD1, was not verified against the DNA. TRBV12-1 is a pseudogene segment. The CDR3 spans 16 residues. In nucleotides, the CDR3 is TGTGCCAGCAGCTTTGGTACAGACAGGGGCAACTACGAGCAGTACTTC. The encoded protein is CASSFGTDRGNYEQYF.

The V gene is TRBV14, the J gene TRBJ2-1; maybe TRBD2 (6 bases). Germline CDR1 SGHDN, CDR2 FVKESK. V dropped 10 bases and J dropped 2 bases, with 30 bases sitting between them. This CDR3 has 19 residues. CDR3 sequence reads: CATPSELSHGSGPYNEQFF. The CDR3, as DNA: TGTGCCACCCCATCGGAACTATCTCACGGTAGCGGCCCCTACAATGAGCAGTTCTTC.

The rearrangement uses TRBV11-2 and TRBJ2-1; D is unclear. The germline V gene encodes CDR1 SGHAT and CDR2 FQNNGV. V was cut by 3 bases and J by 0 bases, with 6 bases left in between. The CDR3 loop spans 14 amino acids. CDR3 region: CASSLPSSYNEQFF. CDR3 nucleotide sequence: TGTGCCAGCAGCTTGCCCAGCTCCTACAATGAGCAGTTCTTC. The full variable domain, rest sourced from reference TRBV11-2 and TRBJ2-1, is EAGVAQSPRYKIIEKRQSVAFWCNPISGHATLYWYQQILGQGPKLLIQFQNNGVVDDSQLPKDRFSAERLKGVDSTLKIQPAKLEDSAVYLCASSLPSSYNEQFFGPGTRLTVL.

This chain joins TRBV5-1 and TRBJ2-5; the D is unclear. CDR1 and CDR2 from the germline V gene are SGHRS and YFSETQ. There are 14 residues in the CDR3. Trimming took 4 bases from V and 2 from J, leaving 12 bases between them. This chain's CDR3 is CASSGLGNQETQYF. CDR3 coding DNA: TGCGCCAGCAGCGGTCTAGGGAATCAAGAGACCCAGTACTTC.

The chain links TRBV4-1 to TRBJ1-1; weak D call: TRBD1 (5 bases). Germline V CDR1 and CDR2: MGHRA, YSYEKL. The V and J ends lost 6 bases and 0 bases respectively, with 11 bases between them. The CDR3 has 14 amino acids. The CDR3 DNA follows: TGCGCCAGCAGTCCGGGGCAGTTGAACACTGAAGCTTTCTTT. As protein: CASSPGQLNTEAFF.

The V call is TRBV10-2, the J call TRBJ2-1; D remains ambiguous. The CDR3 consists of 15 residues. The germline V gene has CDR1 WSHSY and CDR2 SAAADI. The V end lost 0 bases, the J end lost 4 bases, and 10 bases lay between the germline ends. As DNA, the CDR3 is TGCGCCAGCAGTGAGTCAGTGACGGCTTACAATGAGCAGTTCTTC. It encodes CASSESVTAYNEQFF.

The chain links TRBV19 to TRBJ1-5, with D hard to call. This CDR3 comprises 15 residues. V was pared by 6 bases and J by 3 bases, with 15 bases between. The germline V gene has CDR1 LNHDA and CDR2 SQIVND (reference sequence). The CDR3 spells CASSVGPVSNQPQHF. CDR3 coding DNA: TGTGCCAGTAGCGTAGGGCCGGTCTCCAATCAGCCCCAGCATTTT.

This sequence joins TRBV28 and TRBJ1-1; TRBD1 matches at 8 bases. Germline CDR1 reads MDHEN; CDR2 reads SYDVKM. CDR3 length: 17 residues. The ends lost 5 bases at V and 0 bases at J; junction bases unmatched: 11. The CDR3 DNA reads TGTGCCAGCAGTCTTTTAACAGGGGGTCGAATGAACACTGAAGCTTTCTTT. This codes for CASSLLTGGRMNTEAFF.

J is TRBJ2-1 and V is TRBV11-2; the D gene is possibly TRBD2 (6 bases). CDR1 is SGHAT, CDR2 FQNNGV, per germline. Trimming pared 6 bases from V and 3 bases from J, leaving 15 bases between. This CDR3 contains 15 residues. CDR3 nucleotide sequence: TGTGCCAGCAGTCCGAGCTCCGGGAGCTACAATGAGCAGTTCTTC. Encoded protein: CASSPSSGSYNEQFF.

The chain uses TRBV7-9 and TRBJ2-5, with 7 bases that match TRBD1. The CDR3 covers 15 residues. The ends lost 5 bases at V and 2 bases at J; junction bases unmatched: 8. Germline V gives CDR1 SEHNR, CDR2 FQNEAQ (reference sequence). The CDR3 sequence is CASSEIQGWQETQYF. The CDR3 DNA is TGTGCCAGCAGCGAGATACAGGGGTGGCAAGAGACCCAGTACTTC.

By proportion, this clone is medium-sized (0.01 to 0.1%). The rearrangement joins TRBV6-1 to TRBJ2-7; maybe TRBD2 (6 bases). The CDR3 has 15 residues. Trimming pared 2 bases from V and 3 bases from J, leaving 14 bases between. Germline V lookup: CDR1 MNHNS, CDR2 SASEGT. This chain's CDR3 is CASSESGGNYYEQYF. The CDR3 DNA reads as TGTGCCAGCAGTGAAAGCGGCGGGAACTACTACGAGCAGTACTTC.

The CDR3 DNA is TGCGCCAGCAGCCTACGGGACTCCGGCTTAAACATTCAGTACTTC. Translated, it gives CASSLRDSGLNIQYF. The chain has TRBV4-3 and TRBJ2-4; the D gene is possibly TRBD2 (6 bases). Trimming shortened V by 4 bases and J by 6 bases, and 16 bases separated the two germline ends. Germline loops: CDR1 LGHNA, CDR2 YSLEER. The CDR3 covers 15 residues.

Here the CDR3 DNA reads TGTGCCAGCAGCTGGGAGGGGGCTAACTATGGCTACACCTTC. This codes for CASSWEGANYGYTF. The chain recombines TRBV28 with TRBJ1-2, with TRBD1 as a possible D gene (6 bases). The CDR3 totals 14 residues. Deletions cut 6 bases from V and 0 bases from J, with 11 bases between. Germline lookup yields CDR1 MDHEN and CDR2 SYDVKM.

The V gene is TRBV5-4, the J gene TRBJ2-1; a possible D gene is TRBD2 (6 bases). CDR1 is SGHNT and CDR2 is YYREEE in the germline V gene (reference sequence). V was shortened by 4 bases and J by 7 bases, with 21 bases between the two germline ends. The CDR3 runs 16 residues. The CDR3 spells CASSLDPGTPSNEQFF. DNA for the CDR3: TGTGCCAGCAGCCTTGACCCCGGGACTCCCTCAAATGAGCAGTTCTTC.

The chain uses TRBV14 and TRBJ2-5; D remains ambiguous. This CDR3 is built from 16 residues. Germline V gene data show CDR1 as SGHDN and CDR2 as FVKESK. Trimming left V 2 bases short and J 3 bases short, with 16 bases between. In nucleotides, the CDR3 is TGTGCCAGCAGCCAATTGGGCAGGCCAAACGAAGAGACCCAGTACTTC. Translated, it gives CASSQLGRPNEETQYF. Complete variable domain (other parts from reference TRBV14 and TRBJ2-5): EAGVTQFPSHSVIEKGQTVTLRCDPISGHDNLYWYRRVMGKEIKFLLHFVKESKQDESGMPNNRFLAERTGGTYSTLKVQPAELEDSGVYFCASSQLGRPNEETQYFGPGTRLLVL.